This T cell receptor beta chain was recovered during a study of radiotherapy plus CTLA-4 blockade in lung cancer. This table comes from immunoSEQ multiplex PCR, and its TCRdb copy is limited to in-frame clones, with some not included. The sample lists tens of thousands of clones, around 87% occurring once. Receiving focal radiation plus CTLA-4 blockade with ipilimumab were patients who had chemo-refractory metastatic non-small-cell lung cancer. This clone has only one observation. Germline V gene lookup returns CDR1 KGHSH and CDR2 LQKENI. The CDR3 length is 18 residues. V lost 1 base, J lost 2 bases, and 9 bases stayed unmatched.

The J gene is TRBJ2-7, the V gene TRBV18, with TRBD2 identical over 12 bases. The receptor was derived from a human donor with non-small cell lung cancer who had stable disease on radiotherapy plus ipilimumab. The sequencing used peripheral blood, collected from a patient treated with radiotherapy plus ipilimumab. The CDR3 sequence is CASSPQLRLAGATYEQYF. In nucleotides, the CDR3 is TGTGCCAGCTCACCACAACTCCGACTAGCGGGAGCTACCTACGAGCAGTACTTC.